These T cell receptor beta chains were read from a single sample in a study of siplizumab effects on memory and regulatory T cells. The data were produced by immunoSEQ multiplex PCR, yet TCRdb's version contains in-frame clones alone and is incomplete. The data show 13,000 to 15,000 clones, with over 40% seen just once and 7.5% to 9% held by the top ten. These receptors' targets are unknown. Material for sequencing was CFSE-low (dividing) CD4+ T cells sorted from an allogeneic mixed lymphocyte reaction. The receptors shown here come from a human donor in good health; the cells came from an allogeneic mixed lymphocyte reaction. Some clones in this sample may be carry-over from other donors' samples. The CDR3 runs from the conserved cysteine through the conserved F or W.

j_gene,v_gene,CDR3aa
TRBJ2-6,TRBV27,CASSPWSGANVLTF
TRBJ2-7,TRBV11-2,CASSLDPGSPYEQYF
TRBJ1-2,TRBV10-3,CAIGEGSYGYTF
TRBJ1-5,TRBV28,CASSLHESNQPQHF
TRBJ1-5,TRBV15,CATRGYRGSGQPQHF
TRBJ2-3,TRBV2,CASRVAGGVDTQYF
TRBJ2-7,TRBV4-1,CASSQGSEQYF
TRBJ2-7,TRBV7-3,CASSLVPGLSYEQYF
TRBJ1-1,TRBV5-6,CASSLTGVNTEAFF
TRBJ2-1,TRBV5-8,CASSWVGTLYNEQFF
TRBJ2-2,TRBV7-3,CASRRTGGDNTGELFF
TRBJ2-5,TRBV11-1,CASSLGSRGRADETQYF
TRBJ1-2,TRBV9,CASSQEGRSNYGYTF
TRBJ2-2,TRBV19,CASSWTAGTGELFF
TRBJ2-7,TRBV6-5,CASSYLDSIYEQYF
TRBJ1-2,TRBV30,CAWSVSSEDYTF
TRBJ2-7,TRBV6-5,CASSYSPGSYRDF
TRBJ1-2,TRBV9,CASSALDRDHIGGTF
TRBJ2-5,TRBV5-1,CASSPPRIQETQYF
TRBJ1-3,TRBV15,CATSDTKTGTAADTIYF
TRBJ1-5,TRBV19,CASNTAGGSSNQPQHF
TRBJ2-5,TRBV7-8,CASSLRVVQETQYF
TRBJ2-1,TRBV2,CASRTGGPNEQFF
TRBJ2-3,TRBV19,CASSIGQGAATQYF